This entry lists 21 T cell receptor beta chains sequenced from one sample in a study of cytomegalovirus exposure and HLA in healthy donors. The PCR contained 60 Vbeta and 13 Jbeta primers. Libraries were prepared by immunoSEQ multiplex PCR; TCRdb keeps only in-frame clonotypes and omits some of them. Among about 130,000 clones listed, 74% were seen once. The specimen was PBMCs. The receptors shown here come from a man aged 18-30 years in good health and CMV-seropositive.

The chain employs TRBV5-1 and TRBJ2-3; TRBD2 matches 11 bases. This CDR3 region has 16 residues. Trimming removed 0 bases from V and 3 bases from J; junction bases left unmatched: 3. The germline CDR1 and CDR2 sequences are SGHRS and YFSETQ. The CDR3 sequence is CASSLGLAGRTDTQYF. CDR3 bases: TGCGCCAGCAGCTTGGGACTAGCGGGGAGAACAGATACGCAGTATTTT.

This chain links TRBV10-3 with TRBJ1-1; perhaps TRBD1 as D (6 bases). There are 14 residues in the CDR3. Trimming removed 6 bases from V and 0 bases from J, with 11 bases in between. In germline, CDR1 is ENHRY, CDR2 SYGVKD. The CDR3, as DNA: TGTGCCATCAGACCCCCAGGGGTGAACACTGAAGCTTTCTTT. Protein: CAIRPPGVNTEAFF.

This rearrangement joins TRBV5-6 to TRBJ1-3; D call uncertain. The CDR3 sequence is 15 residues long. V lost 4 bases to trimming and J lost 4 bases, with 15 bases between them. Germline CDR1 and CDR2: SGHDT and YYEEEE. This chain's CDR3 is CASSPAGGAGNTIYF. In nucleotides, the CDR3 is TGTGCCAGCAGCCCAGCGGGAGGCGCGGGAAACACCATATATTTT.

The chain links TRBV5-4 to TRBJ2-1; D is perhaps TRBD2 (7 bases). The V end was cut by 5 bases, the J end by 1 base, with 13 bases between. The CDR3 spans 15 residues. Per the germline V gene, CDR1 is SGHNT and CDR2 is YYREEE (reference sequence). This CDR3 is CASRSSGTSYNEQFF. The CDR3 region has the DNA TGTGCCAGCAGGTCGAGCGGGACATCCTACAATGAGCAGTTCTTC.

The rearrangement joins TRBV7-8 to TRBJ1-1; D uncertain. Trimming took 5 bases from V and 0 from J, leaving 7 bases between them. There are 13 residues in the CDR3. From germline, CDR1 is SGHVS and CDR2 FQNEAQ. The CDR3 nucleotides read TGTGCCAGCAGCCCCCGGGTGAACACTGAAGCTTTCTTT. It is translated as CASSPRVNTEAFF.

This clone was observed a single time. This chain connects TRBV19 to TRBJ2-2; a possible D gene is TRBD1 (6 bases). Germline CDR1 and CDR2: LNHDA and SQIVND (reference sequence). Between the trimmed V and J ends, which lost 4 bases and 7 bases, there was a span of 16 bases. The CDR3 has 15 residues. CDR3 amino acids: CASSTPHQGHGELFF. The CDR3 bases are TGTGCCAGTAGTACCCCACACCAGGGGCACGGGGAGCTGTTTTTT.

The CDR3 protein is CASSESLTGGGEKLFF. CDR3 sequence (DNA): TGTGCCAGCAGCGAATCACTGACAGGGGGAGGCGAAAAACTGTTTTTT. This chain connects TRBV7-9 to TRBJ1-4; 9 bases match TRBD1. This CDR3 contains 16 residues. From germline, CDR1 is SEHNR and CDR2 FQNEAQ (reference sequence). J lost 8 bases, V lost 5 bases, and 12 bases had no gene match. Filled out from reference TRBV7-9 and TRBJ1-4, the complete variable domain reads DTGVSQNPRHKITKRGQNVTFRCDPISEHNRLYWYRQTLGQGPEFLTYFQNEAQLEKSRLLSDRFSAERPKGSFSTLEIQRTEQGDSAMYLCASSESLTGGGEKLFFGSGTQLSVL.

This rearrangement joins TRBV7-2 to TRBJ2-3; 8 bases map to TRBD2. Germline assignment: CDR1 SGHTA and CDR2 FQGNSA. The trim removed 5 bases at V and 4 bases at J, leaving 5 bases unmatched. This CDR3 region has 14 residues. The CDR3 is CASSPGGKADTQYF. The CDR3 DNA reads TGTGCCAGCAGCCCGGGAGGGAAGGCAGATACGCAGTATTTT.

V gene TRBV29-1 combines with J gene TRBJ2-5, with no clear D. Per the germline V gene, CDR1 is SQVTM and CDR2 is ANQGSEA. The CDR3 consists of 13 residues. The V end lost 3 bases, the J end lost 2 bases, and 10 bases lay between the germline ends. CDR3 amino acids: CSVDEQIQETQYF. The DNA for the CDR3 is TGCAGCGTTGACGAACAAATACAAGAGACCCAGTACTTC.

The CDR3 protein is CATSRDLGSQGAQYF. Here the CDR3 DNA reads TGTGCCACCAGCAGAGATCTCGGGAGCCAAGGGGCCCAGTACTTC. The chain carries TRBV15 and TRBJ2-5, with D perhaps matching TRBD2 (6 bases). Germline V lookup: CDR1 LNHNV, CDR2 YYDKDF (reference sequence). The CDR3 covers 15 residues. The ends were cut back, 0 bases at V and 9 bases at J, with 17 bases in the middle. Supplemented by reference TRBV15 and TRBJ2-5, the full variable domain reads DAMVIQNPRYQVTQFGKPVTLSCSQTLNHNVMYWYQQKSSQAPKLLFHYYDKDFNNEADTPDNFQSRRPNTSFCFLDIRSPGLGDTAMYLCATSRDLGSQGAQYFGPGTRLLVL.

The genes are TRBV6-5 and TRBJ1-2; TRBD1 is a possible D gene (6 bases). The CDR3 runs 13 residues. The V end was cut by 6 bases, the J end by 4 bases, with 12 bases between. The germline V gene has CDR1 MNHEY and CDR2 SVGAGI. The chain's CDR3 is CASRVQGSYGYTF. The CDR3 bases are TGTGCCAGCAGAGTACAGGGAAGCTATGGCTACACCTTC.

The chain joins TRBV5-4 to TRBJ1-6; D is perhaps TRBD1 (6 bases). With 4 bases removed from V and 9 bases from J, the gap between germline ends came to 14 bases. Germline CDR1 and CDR2: SGHNT and YYREEE (reference sequence). The CDR3 is 14 residues long. CDR3 region: CASSQDSGVSPLHF. In nucleotides, the CDR3 is TGTGCCAGCAGCCAGGACAGCGGGGTTTCACCCCTCCACTTT.

The chain links TRBV4-1 to TRBJ1-1, with 9 bases lining up with TRBD1. Germline CDR1 and CDR2: MGHRA and YSYEKL. The V segment lost 0 bases and the J segment 2 bases; nucleotides outside the gene matches: 10. There are 18 residues in the CDR3. The DNA for the CDR3 is TGCGCCAGCAGCCAAGAGAGGGGAACAGGGGGCGGAAACACTGAAGCTTTCTTT. It codes for CASSQERGTGGGNTEAFF.

The chain has TRBV19 and TRBJ1-1; a possible D gene is TRBD1 (6 bases). CDR1 and CDR2 from the germline V gene are LNHDA and SQIVND (reference sequence). V gave up 7 bases and J gave up 5 bases, with 17 bases separating them. The CDR3 totals 14 residues. CDR3 nucleotide sequence: TGTGCCAGTACTGACGGGGGGGCAATTACTGAAGCTTTCTTT. As protein: CASTDGGAITEAFF.

V and J are TRBV10-1 and TRBJ2-1; 7 bases fit TRBD2. The trim removed 3 bases at V and 5 bases at J, leaving 7 bases unmatched. Germline V lookup: CDR1 WNHNN, CDR2 SYGVQD (reference sequence). There are 15 residues in the CDR3. Here the CDR3 reads CASSDGGRADNEQFF. For the CDR3, the DNA is TGCGCCAGCAGTGATGGAGGGAGGGCCGACAATGAGCAGTTCTTC.

The V gene is TRBV29-1, the J gene TRBJ1-1; weak D call: TRBD1 (6 bases). Germline lookup yields CDR1 SQVTM and CDR2 ANQGSEA. The CDR3 is 14 residues long. The ends were cut back, 4 bases at V and 2 bases at J, with 14 bases in the middle. CDR3 in DNA: TGCAGCGTTGCCAGGGACAATCTTAACACTGAAGCTTTCTTT. Translating gives CSVARDNLNTEAFF. The whole variable domain, filled in from reference TRBV29-1 and TRBJ1-1, reads SAVISQKPSRDICQRGTSLTIQCQVDSQVTMMFWYRQQPGQSLTLIATANQGSEATYESGFVIDKFPISRPNLTFSTLTVSNMSPEDSSIYLCSVARDNLNTEAFFGQGTRLTVV.

This chain joins TRBV5-4 and TRBJ1-1, with D possibly matching TRBD1 (6 bases). Trimming took off 4 bases at V and 1 base at J, with 14 bases between the two ends. The germline V gene encodes CDR1 SGHNT and CDR2 YYREEE (reference sequence). The CDR3 is 15 residues long. For the CDR3, the DNA is TGTGCCAGCAGCGGTACGGGACACAAGAACACTGAAGCTTTCTTT. It codes for CASSGTGHKNTEAFF.

This clone has only one observation. The genes are TRBV5-6 and TRBJ2-2; possibly TRBD1 for D (5 bases). This CDR3 contains 14 residues. V was trimmed by 1 base and J by 5 bases, leaving 9 bases between them. Per the germline V gene, CDR1 is SGHDT and CDR2 is YYEEEE. The CDR3 protein is CASSLPQGTGELFF. CDR3 nucleotide sequence: TGTGCCAGCAGCTTGCCTCAGGGTACCGGGGAGCTGTTTTTT.

The chain joins TRBV10-3 to TRBJ2-1, with TRBD1 as a possible D gene (5 bases). Germline loops: CDR1 ENHRY, CDR2 SYGVKD. V lost 7 bases and J lost 7, with 14 bases in between. The CDR3 is 13 residues long. CDR3 amino acids: CAINAGNMNEQFF. CDR3 DNA: TGTGCCATCAATGCAGGGAATATGAATGAGCAGTTCTTC.

The chain is built from TRBV5-4 and TRBJ1-1; 10 positions match TRBD1. From germline, CDR1 is SGHNT and CDR2 YYREEE (reference sequence). This CDR3 has 17 residues. With V trimmed by 2 bases and J by 0 bases, 7 bases remained unmatched. Written as DNA, the CDR3 is TGTGCCAGCAGCTTCGACCGACAGGGGGCGATGAACACTGAAGCTTTCTTT. Protein: CASSFDRQGAMNTEAFF. The entire variable domain, with the rest obtained from reference TRBV5-4 and TRBJ1-1, is as follows: ETGVTQSPTHLIKTRGQQVTLRCSSQSGHNTVSWYQQALGQGPQFIFQYYREEENGRGNFPPRFSGLQFPNYSSELNVNALELDDSALYLCASSFDRQGAMNTEAFFGQGTRLTVV.

This clone came up a few times. The chain couples TRBV18 to TRBJ2-7, with 7 nucleotides matching TRBD2. V lost 3 bases, J lost 6 bases, and 14 bases stayed unmatched. CDR3 size: 16 residues. Germline V gene sequence: CDR1 KGHSH, CDR2 LQKENI. As DNA, the CDR3 is TGTGCCAGCTCACCTTCCGGTTGGGGACTACTGGGCGAGCAGTACTTC. It yields the protein CASSPSGWGLLGEQYF.